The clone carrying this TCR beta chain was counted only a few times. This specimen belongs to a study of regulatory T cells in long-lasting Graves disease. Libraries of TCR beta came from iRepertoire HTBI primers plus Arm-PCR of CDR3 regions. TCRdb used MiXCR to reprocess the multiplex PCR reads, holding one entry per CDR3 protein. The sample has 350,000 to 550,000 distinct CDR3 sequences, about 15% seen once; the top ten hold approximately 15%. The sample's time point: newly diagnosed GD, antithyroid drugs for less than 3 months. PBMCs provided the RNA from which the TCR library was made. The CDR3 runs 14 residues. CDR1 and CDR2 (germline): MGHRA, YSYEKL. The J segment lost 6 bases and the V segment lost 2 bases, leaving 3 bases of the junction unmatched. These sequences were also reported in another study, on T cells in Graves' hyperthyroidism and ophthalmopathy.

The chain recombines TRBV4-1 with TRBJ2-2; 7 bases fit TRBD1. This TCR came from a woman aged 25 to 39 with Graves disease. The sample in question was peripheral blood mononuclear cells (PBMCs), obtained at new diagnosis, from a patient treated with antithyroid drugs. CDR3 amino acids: CASSQPGGAGELFF. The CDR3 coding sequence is TGCGCCAGCAGCCAACCAGGGGGAGCCGGGGAGCTGTTTTTT.